The clone carrying this T cell receptor (beta chain) was recorded many times. Antigen specificity is unknown. Any patient presenting with uncontrolled infection, other autoimmune disease, pregnancy or lactation was left out. This sample is drawn from a study of T cells in Graves' hyperthyroidism and ophthalmopathy. Across the study: Specimen type is peripheral blood, collected at initial diagnosis prior to any treatment.

Study outcomes and limitations: Most thyroid clonotypes expanded above 0.001 appeared in blood too.

TCR beta CDR3 sequences were amplified from RNA transcripts. The HTBI primer set drove a first-round RT-PCR of the TCR CDR3. TCRdb itself ran the multiplex PCR reads through MiXCR, one entry per CDR3 protein. The sample has about 480,000 distinct CDR3 sequences, around a quarter seen once. The sequenced sample consisted of blood. The TCR originated in a woman in her thirties with Graves' ophthalmopathy.

The chain's CDR3 is CASSLIGATGTAANQAFF. As DNA, the CDR3 is TGTGCCAGCAGCTTAATCGGAGCTACCGGGACGGCGGCAAATCAAGCTTTCTTT. The rearrangement links TRBV11-1 to TRBJ1-1; D perhaps matches TRBD1 (5 bases). The CDR3 length is 18 residues. V dropped 2 bases and J dropped 9 bases, with 28 bases sitting between them. CDR1 is SGHAT, CDR2 FQDESV, per germline (reference sequence).